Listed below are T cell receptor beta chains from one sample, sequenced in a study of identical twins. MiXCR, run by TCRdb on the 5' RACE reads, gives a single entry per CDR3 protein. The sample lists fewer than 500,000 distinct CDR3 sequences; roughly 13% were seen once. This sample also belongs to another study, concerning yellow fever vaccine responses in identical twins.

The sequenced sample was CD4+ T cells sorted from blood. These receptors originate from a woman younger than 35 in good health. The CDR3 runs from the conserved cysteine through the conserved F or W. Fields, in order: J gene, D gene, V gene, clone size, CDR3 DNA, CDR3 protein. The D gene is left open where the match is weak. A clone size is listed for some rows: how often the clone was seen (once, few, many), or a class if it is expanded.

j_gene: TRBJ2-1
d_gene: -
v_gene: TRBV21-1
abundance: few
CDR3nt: TGTGCCAGCAGCCTGACTAGCGGGGGCCCGGACGATGATGAGCAGTTCTTC
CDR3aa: CASSLTSGGPDDDEQFF

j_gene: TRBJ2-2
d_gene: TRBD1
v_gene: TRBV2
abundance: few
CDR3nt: TGTGCCAGCAGTGCCCCGACAGGGGGCCACACCGGGGAGCTGTTTTTT
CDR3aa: CASSAPTGGHTGELFF

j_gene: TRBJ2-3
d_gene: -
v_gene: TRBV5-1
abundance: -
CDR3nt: TGCGCCAGCAGCTTGGTACAGCAGGACACAGATACGCAGTATTTT
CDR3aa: CASSLVQQDTDTQYF

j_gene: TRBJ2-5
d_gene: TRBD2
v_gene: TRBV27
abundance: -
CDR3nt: TGTGCCAGCAGTCCTAGGGCTAGCGGGGGGGCCTACCAAGAGACCCAGTACTTC
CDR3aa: CASSPRASGGAYQETQYF

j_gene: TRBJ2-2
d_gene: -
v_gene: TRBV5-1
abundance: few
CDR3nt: TGCGCCAGCAGCCCAGCAAGTGCCACCGGGGAGCTGTTTTTT
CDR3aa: CASSPASATGELFF

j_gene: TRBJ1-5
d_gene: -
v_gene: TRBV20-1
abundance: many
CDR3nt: TGCAGTGCGTATCGGGGTGGCAATCAGCCCCAGCATTTT
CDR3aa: CSAYRGGNQPQHF

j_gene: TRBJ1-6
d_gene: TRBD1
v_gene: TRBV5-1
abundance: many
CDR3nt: TGCGCCAGCAGGGGACAGGGGGTATATAATTCACCCCTCCACTTT
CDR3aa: CASRGQGVYNSPLHF

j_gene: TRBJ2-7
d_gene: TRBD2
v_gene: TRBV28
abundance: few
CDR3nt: TGTGCCAGCAGTTTCAGTAGCGGGGTATCCGAGCAGTACTTC
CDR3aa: CASSFSSGVSEQYF

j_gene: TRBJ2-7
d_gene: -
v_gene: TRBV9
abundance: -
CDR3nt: TGTGCCAGCAGCGTAGAGGGACGGCATGAGCAGTACTTC
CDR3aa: CASSVEGRHEQYF

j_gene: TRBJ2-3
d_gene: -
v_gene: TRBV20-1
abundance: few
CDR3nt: TGCAGTCACCTAGCAGATACGCAGTATTTT
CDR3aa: CSHLADTQYF

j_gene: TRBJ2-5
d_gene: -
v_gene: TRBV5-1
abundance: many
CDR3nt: TGCGCCAGCAGCCCTGGGGGAGGCCAAGAGACCCAGTACTTC
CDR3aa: CASSPGGGQETQYF

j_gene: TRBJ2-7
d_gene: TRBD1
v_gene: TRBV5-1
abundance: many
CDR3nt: TGCGCCAGCAGCTATGGTGATCGGACAGGCACCTACGAGCAGTACTTC
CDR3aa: CASSYGDRTGTYEQYF

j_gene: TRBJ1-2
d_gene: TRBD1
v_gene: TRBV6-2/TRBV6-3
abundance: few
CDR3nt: TGTGCCAGCAGTACCGGGACAGTCGGTGGCTACACCTTC
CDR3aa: CASSTGTVGGYTF

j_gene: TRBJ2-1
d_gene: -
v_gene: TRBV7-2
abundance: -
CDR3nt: TGTGCCAGCAGCTTAAAAGGGGGGGTTTTCTACAATGAGCAGTTCTTC
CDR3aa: CASSLKGGVFYNEQFF

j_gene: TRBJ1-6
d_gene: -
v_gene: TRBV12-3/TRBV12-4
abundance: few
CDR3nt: TGTGCCAGCAGTTTTGTCGGCCAGGGAGAATCACCCCTCCACTTT
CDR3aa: CASSFVGQGESPLHF

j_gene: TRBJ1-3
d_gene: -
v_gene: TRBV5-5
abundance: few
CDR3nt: TGTGCCAGCAGTCCTCAGCGACAGACTGGAAACACCATATATTTT
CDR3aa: CASSPQRQTGNTIYF

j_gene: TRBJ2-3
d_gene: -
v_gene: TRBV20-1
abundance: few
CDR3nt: TGCAGTGCTAGAAACGTTGGGGGAAGCACAGATACGCAGTATTTT
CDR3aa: CSARNVGGSTDTQYF

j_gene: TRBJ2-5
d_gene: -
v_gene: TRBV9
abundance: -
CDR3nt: TGTGCCAGCAGCGCCGCCCTGGGTGGACTCCCTATGGCCCAGTACTTC
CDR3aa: CASSAALGGLPMAQYF

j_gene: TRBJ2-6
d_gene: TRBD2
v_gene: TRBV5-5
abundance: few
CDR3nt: TGTGCCAGCAGCTTACTAGCGGGGGGGCTCTCTGGGGCCAACGTCCTGACTTTC
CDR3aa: CASSLLAGGLSGANVLTF

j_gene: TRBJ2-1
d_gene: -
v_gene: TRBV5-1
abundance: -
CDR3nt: TGCGCCAGCAGCTTGGCCGGGGACCGATTTCCACATGAGCAGTTCTTC
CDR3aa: CASSLAGDRFPHEQFF